This T cell receptor beta chain comes out of a study of shared clonotypes between healthy human individuals (dated by TCRdb to 2019 to 2021). General notes on the study: The cohort comprised a couple of women and a few men aged 18 to 49 years. Blood TCR repertoires of a handful of healthy adults were deeply sequenced to estimate repertoire size and the extent of clonotype sharing between individuals. Per donor, three plates each were used for CD4 naive and CD4 memory, two for CD8 naive, and one for CD8 memory. Libraries were prepared and TCR repertoires were sequenced by different laboratories using diverse techniques, in order to increase sequencing depth and limit assay-specific biases. Each donor's leukapheresis produced roughly between about 0.9 and 9.5 billion PBMCs.

The investigation overall reported the following: Compared with non-shared clonotypes, clonotypes shared by all four sorted-subset donors had higher generation probabilities. Sharing across a few donors was observed for roughly 5% of naive CD4, around 3.5% of naive CD8, roughly 2.4% of memory CD4, and about 0.4% of memory CD8 clonotypes. Incomplete sequencing was indicated by rarefaction of sorted-subset datasets, despite the large sequencing depth. The small number of donors limited the genetic and exposure-history diversity represented. Naive subsets generally had larger estimated clonotype richness than memory subsets did. Only blood was sampled, and tissue TCR repertoires likely differ from those in blood. Pairwise subsampling indicated that sequencing depth was expected to affect the degree of clonotype sharing among donors.

On this clone itself: The specificity of this receptor is unknown. Base qualities are not at hand, and no much larger clone is one base apart.

Using the deep immunoSEQ assay, multiplex PCR amplified TCR CDR3 regions from genomic DNA. For each cell subset, the extracted genomic DNA was distributed evenly across all wells of several immunoSEQ 96-well plates, and each plate served as one replicate. For sorted subsets, 150 to 250 ng genomic DNA, equal to about 30,000 T cell genomes, was loaded into each replicate PCR. The purified libraries were quantified using a Qubit 3.0 fluorometer, sized with a Bioanalyzer 2100, and then quantified again using the KAPA Library Quantification kit. A separate single-read 150-cycle Illumina NextSeq 550 flow cell was used to sequence each immunoSEQ 96-well plate. As for how the authors treated the data: Because the immunoSEQ output included only junctional sequences and no quality scores, the filtering could not be the same as the filtering used for full-length reads. Sequences were annotated with PyIR, a Python wrapper for IgBLAST v1.9, and V/J genes and CDR3 were assigned using IMGT germline references. Reads with weak V/J assignments (E-value above 1e-6), missing CDR3, stop codons, out-of-frame junctions, or ambiguous translated residues were removed. V3J clonotypes were defined as sequences sharing an identical inferred V gene, J gene, and CDR3 amino acid sequence. To compute the percentage overlap between repertoires, the number of shared unique clonotypes was divided by the size of the smaller repertoire. Repertoire richness was assessed with RTK rarefaction, the Chao1 estimator, and Recon v2.1 estimates of unobserved clonotypes. For all TCRbeta clonotypes obtained by the gDNA method from a few donors, generation probabilities were computed with OLGA. What TCRdb holds here is the immuneACCESS table cut down to in-frame rearrangements. Part of the clones is not present; checked against another copy, under half of the missing clones reflect an unresolved V gene, and the others are unexplained. V and J calls and clone size are as listed in that table; D and trimming were resolved from the DNA. The sample contains roughly 1,100,000 clones, around 74% of them found a single time. 1.4% to 1.5% of the sample comes from the top ten.

The germline V gene provides CDR1 MNHNS and CDR2 SASEGT. Counted from cysteine to phenylalanine, this CDR3 has 17 amino acids. The entry retains the CDR3 DNA only, 51 bases that are in frame from base 1. Trimming at the junction amounts to 1 base on V and 1 base on J, and the germline ends lie 13 bases apart. Donors were healthy HIV-negative adults with no recently reported acute infections or vaccinations. Every donor was a Caucasian adult residing in Nashville, Tennessee, USA. Magnetic negative selection was used to enrich CD4+ T cells, after which naive cells were positively selected on CD45RA and the negative fraction became the memory subset. Blood was collected by leukapheresis, and PBMCs were isolated by Ficoll-Histopaque density gradient centrifugation and then cryopreserved in liquid nitrogen vapor phase. Analytical flow cytometry was used to check the purity and quantity of every magnetically sorted T cell population. From each sorted fraction, genomic DNA was isolated and quantified by UV absorbance on a Nanodrop 2000c.

The TCR comes from a man aged 18 to 30 in good health. The V gene is TRBV6-1 and the J gene is TRBJ2-2; matching of 6 bases hints at TRBD2 as the D gene. The material sequenced was memory CD4+ T cells sorted from blood. The cell subset or site label, as the study defines it: CD45RA-negative fraction. The DNA sequence is as follows: TGTGCCAGCAGTGAAGGGAGGAGGGTGGGGAACACCGGGGAGCTGTTTTTT. The encoded protein is CASSEGRRVGNTGELFF.